This TCR beta chain originates from a study of post-analysis software for immune sequencing data. About the research overall: Relapsing-remitting, secondary progressive and progressive-relapsing forms of multiple sclerosis all featured among disease courses.

For this clonotype: The antigen is unknown.

Study outcomes and limitations: In multiple sclerosis, normalized Chao1 diversity was significantly below that of controls. Compared with controls, patients had more of five or six TRBV segments, including TRBV5-6, TRBV5-1 and TRBV20-1.

CDR1 is MNHNS, CDR2 SASEGT, per germline. Trimming stripped 6 bases from V and 0 bases from J, with 8 bases between. CDR3 length: 14 amino acids. TCR beta cDNA libraries included unique molecular identifiers. Approximately 550,000 cDNA molecules came from around 1 to 10 million T cells. TCRdb recomputed calls from the PCR reads with MiXCR, one row per CDR3 protein. The table has about 560,000 distinct CDR3 sequences, 44% seen once; the top ten hold more than 1.5%. Sequenced input: blood. J is TRBJ2-2 and V is TRBV6-1; maybe TRBD1 (6 bases). This sequence originates from a girl under 18 with multiple sclerosis. CDR3 in DNA: TGTGCCAGCAGAGGACAGTCGAACACCGGGGAGCTGTTTTTT. This codes for CASRGQSNTGELFF.